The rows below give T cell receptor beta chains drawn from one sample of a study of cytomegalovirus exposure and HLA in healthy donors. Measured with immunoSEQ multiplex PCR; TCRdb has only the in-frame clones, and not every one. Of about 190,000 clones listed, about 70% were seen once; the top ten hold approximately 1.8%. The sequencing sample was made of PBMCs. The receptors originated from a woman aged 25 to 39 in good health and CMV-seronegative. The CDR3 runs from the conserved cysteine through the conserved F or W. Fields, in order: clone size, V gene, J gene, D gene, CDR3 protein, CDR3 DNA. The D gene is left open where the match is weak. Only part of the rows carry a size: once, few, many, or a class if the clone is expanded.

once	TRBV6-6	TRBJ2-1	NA	CASRGLTGDDYNEQFF	TGTGCCAGCAGAGGGTTAACGGGGGACGACTACAATGAGCAGTTCTTC
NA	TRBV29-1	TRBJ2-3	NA	CSVDGDDTDTQYF	TGCAGCGTTGACGGGGATGACACAGATACGCAGTATTTT
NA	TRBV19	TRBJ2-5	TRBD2	CASLGRGGETQYF	TGTGCCAGTCTGGGGCGGGGGGGTGAGACCCAGTACTTC
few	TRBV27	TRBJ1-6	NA	CASSFWGGLNSPLHF	TGTGCCAGCAGTTTTTGGGGAGGACTTAATTCACCCCTCCACTTT
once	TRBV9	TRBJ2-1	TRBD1	CASTPGGYNEQFF	TGTGCCAGCACGCCAGGGGGCTACAATGAGCAGTTCTTC
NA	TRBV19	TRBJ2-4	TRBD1	CASSSGTVNIQYF	TGTGCCAGTAGTTCCGGGACAGTAAACATTCAGTACTTC
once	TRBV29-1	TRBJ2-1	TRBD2	CSVTNGGLAGVNEQFF	TGCAGCGTTACGAACGGGGGACTAGCGGGAGTCAATGAGCAGTTCTTC
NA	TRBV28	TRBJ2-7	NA	CASISHDGSYEQYF	TGTGCCAGCATTAGCCATGACGGGTCCTACGAGCAGTACTTC
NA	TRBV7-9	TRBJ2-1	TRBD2	CASSPGLAGDEQFF	TGTGCCAGCAGCCCGGGACTAGCGGGAGATGAGCAGTTCTTC
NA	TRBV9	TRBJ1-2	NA	CASSVDPGPNYGYTF	TGTGCCAGCAGCGTAGATCCAGGTCCGAACTATGGCTACACCTTC
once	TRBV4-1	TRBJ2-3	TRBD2	CASSQMPGLAGSTDTQYF	TGCGCCAGCAGCCAAATGCCGGGACTAGCGGGATCCACAGATACGCAGTATTTT
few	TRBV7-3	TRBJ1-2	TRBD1	CASRLSAGGDAGYTF	TGTGCCAGCAGATTATCCGCAGGGGGCGATGCTGGCTACACCTTC
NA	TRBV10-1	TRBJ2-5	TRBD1	CASSEQGESQGTQYF	TGCGCCAGCAGTGAGCAGGGGGAATCCCAAGGGACCCAGTACTTC
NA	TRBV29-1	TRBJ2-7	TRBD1	CSVATGTGGSEQYF	TGCAGCGTTGCTACCGGGACAGGGGGGAGCGAGCAGTACTTC
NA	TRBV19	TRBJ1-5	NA	CASSIWAENRWPQHF	TGTGCCAGTAGTATCTGGGCAGAAAATCGGTGGCCCCAGCATTTT
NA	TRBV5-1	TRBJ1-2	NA	CASSAYRTGGLNNGYTF	TGCGCCAGCAGCGCGTACAGGACGGGAGGCCTTAACAATGGCTACACCTTC
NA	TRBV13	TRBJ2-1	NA	CASSRGLTNEQFF	TGTGCCAGCAGCAGAGGCCTTACTAATGAGCAGTTCTTC
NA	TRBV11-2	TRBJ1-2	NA	CASSLEAAGSYGYTF	TGTGCCAGCAGCTTAGAGGCGGCGGGGTCCTATGGCTACACCTTC
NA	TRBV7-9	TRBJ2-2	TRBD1	CASSSGQPANTGELFF	TGTGCCAGCAGCTCGGGACAGCCGGCGAACACCGGGGAGCTGTTTTTT
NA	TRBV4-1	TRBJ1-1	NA	CASSQTPGLPSPEAFF	TGCGCCAGCAGCCAAACGCCGGGTTTACCTTCCCCTGAAGCTTTCTTT
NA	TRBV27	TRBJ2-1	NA	CASSLYVLGTMRGRAQDEQFF	TGTGCCAGCAGTTTATACGTTCTTGGGACCATGAGGGGGAGGGCCCAAGATGAGCAGTTCTTC
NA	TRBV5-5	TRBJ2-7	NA	CASSQGVIVLDEQYF	TGTGCCAGCAGCCAGGGTGTTATCGTTTTGGACGAGCAGTACTTC
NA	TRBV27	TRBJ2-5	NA	CASSKQGRGQETQYF	TGTGCCAGCAGTAAACAGGGCAGGGGCCAAGAGACCCAGTACTTC
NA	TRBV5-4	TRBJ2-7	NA	CASASRSAGVHEQYF	TGTGCCAGCGCGTCGAGGTCAGCTGGTGTCCACGAGCAGTACTTC
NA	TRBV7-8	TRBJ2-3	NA	CASSLVGGGGGYTDTQYF	TGTGCCAGCAGCTTAGTAGGGGGGGGCGGAGGTTACACAGATACGCAGTATTTT
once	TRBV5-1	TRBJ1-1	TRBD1	CASSLTGTEKNTEAFF	TGCGCCAGCAGCTTGACCGGGACAGAAAAGAACACTGAAGCTTTCTTT
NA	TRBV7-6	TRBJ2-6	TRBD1	CASSQTGTGGYDGANVLTF	TGTGCCAGCAGCCAAACCGGGACAGGGGGCTATGATGGGGCCAACGTCCTGACTTTC
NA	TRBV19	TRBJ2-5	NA	CASSIVYQETQYF	TGTGCCAGTAGTATAGTCTACCAAGAGACCCAGTACTTC
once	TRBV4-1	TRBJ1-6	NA	CASSQVHTGSPLHF	TGCGCCAGCAGCCAAGTACACACGGGTTCACCCCTCCACTTT
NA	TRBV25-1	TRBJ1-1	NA	CASSDRGRGGTEAFF	TGTGCCAGCAGTGATAGGGGCAGGGGCGGCACTGAAGCTTTCTTT
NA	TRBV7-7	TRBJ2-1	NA	CASSLSLAESSYNEQFF	TGTGCCAGCAGCTTATCTCTCGCGGAAAGCTCCTACAATGAGCAGTTCTTC